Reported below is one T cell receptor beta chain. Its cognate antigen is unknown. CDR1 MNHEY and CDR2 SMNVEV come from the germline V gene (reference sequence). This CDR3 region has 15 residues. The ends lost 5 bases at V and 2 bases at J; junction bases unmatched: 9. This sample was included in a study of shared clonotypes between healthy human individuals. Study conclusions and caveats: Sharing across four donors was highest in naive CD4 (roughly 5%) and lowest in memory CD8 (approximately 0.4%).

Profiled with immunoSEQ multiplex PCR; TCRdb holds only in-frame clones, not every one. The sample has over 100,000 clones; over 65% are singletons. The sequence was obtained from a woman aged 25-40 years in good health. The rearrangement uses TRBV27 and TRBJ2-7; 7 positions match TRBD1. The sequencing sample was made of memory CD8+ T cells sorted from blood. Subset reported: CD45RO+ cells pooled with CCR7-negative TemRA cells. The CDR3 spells CASSPRQGRPYEQYF. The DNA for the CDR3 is TGTGCCAGCAGTCCCAGACAGGGTAGGCCCTACGAGCAGTACTTC.